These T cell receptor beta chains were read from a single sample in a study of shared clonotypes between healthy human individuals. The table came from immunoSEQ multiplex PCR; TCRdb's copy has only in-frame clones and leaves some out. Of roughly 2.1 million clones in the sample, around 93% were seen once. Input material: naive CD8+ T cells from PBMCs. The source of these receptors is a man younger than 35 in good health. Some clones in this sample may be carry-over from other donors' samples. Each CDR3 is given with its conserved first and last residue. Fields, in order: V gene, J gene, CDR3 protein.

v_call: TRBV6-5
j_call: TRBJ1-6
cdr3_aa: CASSQLDSSNSPLHF

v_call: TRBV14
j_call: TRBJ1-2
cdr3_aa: CASSPPGHGYTF

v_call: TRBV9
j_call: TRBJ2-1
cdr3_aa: CASSVEGASDEQFF

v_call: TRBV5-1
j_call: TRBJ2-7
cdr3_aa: CASSLRDTYEQYF

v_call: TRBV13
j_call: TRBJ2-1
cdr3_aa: CASSLVGRYNEQFF

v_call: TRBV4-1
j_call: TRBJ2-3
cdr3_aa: CASSPGGNTQYF

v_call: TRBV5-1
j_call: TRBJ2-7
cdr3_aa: CASTSTSGLHYEQYF

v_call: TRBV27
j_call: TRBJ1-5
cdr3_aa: CASSLMAGGNQPQHF

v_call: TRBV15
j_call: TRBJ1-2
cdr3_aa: CATSRVAGASTGYTF

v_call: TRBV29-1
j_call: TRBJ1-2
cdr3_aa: CSVEATGTMNYGYTF

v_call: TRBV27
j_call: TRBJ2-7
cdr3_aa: CASRLDRGFNEQYF

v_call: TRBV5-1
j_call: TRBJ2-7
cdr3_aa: CASSLSAGVRHEQYF

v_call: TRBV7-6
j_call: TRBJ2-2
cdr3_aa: CASSLPLAGGANTGELFF

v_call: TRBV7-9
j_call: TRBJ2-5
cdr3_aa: CASSRELNQETQYF

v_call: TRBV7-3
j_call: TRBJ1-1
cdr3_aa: CASSLTGRENTEAFF

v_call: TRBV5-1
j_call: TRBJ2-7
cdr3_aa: CASSLAGQGPYEQYF

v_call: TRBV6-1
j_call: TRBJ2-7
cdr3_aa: CAIQPGQGTRYEQYF

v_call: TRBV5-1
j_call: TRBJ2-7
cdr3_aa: CASSSGRNYEQYF

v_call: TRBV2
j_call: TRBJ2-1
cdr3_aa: CASSEGQGYNEQFF

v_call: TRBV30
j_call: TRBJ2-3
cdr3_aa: CAWSEASRVPDTQYF

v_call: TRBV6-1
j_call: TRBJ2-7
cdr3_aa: CASSDPPGPWDEQYF

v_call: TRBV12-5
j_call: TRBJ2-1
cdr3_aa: CASGSLGAGSGNEQFF

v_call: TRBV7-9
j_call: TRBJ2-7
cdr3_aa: CASSYPSGRMGSYEQYF

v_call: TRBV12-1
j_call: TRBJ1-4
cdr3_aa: CASSPAAWLTNEKLFF

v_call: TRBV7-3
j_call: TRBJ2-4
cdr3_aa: CASSLGSHRLAKNIQYF

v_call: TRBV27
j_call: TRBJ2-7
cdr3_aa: CASSYGAGGYEQYF

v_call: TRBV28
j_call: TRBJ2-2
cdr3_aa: CASSLLNTGELFF

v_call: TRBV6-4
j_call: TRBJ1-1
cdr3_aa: CASIIRGNTEAFF

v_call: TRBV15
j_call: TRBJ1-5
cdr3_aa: CATRDRVGSNQPQHF

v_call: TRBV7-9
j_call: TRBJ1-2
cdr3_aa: CASSRPRQGPRGYTF

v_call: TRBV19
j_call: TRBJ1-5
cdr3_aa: CASSILTGYSNQPQHF

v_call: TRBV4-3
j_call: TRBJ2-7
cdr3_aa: CASSLSSVGYEQYF

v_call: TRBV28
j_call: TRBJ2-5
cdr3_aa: CASSFPRGNPQETQYF

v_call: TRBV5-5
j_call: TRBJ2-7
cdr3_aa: CASSFLYEQYF

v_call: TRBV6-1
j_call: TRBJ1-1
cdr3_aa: CASSEGQGAEAFF

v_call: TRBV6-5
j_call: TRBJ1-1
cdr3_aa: CASRGLTGAYPEAFF

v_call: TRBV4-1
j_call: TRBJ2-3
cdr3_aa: CASSPRPASGVAPSSTDTQYF

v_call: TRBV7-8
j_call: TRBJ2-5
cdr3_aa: CASSLLGGTQYF

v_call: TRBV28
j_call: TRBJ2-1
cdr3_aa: CASRSLGLASSYNEQFF

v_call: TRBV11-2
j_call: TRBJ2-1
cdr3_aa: CASSLEASVYNEQFF

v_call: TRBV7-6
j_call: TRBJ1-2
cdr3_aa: CASSLALGQITF

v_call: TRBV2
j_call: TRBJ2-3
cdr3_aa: CASSGSATDTQYF

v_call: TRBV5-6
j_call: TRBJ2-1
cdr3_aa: CASSLAGAEQFF

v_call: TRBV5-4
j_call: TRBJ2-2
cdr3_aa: CASSLEGSWNTGELFF

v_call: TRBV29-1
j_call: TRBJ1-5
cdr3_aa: CSAKGQGENQPQHF

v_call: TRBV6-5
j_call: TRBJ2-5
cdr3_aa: CASSYSGTNQETQYF

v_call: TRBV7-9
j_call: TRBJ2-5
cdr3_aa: CASSLASPRQETQYF

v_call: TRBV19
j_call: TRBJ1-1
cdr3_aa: CASSNRGLYTEAFF

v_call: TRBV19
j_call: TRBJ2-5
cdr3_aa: CASSMNWMGTQYF

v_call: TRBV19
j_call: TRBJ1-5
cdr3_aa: CARASWVGNQPQHF